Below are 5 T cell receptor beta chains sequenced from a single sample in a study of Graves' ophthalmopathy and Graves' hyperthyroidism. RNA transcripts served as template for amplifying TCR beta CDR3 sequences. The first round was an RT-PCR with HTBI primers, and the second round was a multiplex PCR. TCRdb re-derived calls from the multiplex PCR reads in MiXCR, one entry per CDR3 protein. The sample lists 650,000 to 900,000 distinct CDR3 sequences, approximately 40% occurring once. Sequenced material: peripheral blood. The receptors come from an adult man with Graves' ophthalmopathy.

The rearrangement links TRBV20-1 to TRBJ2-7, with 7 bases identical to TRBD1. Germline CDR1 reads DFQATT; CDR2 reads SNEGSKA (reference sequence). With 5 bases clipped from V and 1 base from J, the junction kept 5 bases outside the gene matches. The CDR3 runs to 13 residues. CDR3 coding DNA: TGCAGTGCTGGCAGGGGGTATTCCTACGAGCAGTACTTC. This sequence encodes CSAGRGYSYEQYF.

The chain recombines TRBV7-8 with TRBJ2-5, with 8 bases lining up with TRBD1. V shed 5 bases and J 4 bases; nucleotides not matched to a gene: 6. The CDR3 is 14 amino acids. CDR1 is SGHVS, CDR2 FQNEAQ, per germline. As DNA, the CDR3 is TGTGCCAGCAGCGCGGGACAGGTTGTAGAGACCCAGTACTTC. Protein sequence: CASSAGQVVETQYF.

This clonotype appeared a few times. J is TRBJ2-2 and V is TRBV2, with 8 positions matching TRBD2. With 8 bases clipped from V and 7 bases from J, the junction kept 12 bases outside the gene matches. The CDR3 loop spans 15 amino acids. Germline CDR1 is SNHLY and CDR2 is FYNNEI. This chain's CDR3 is CASGGAGVGGGELFF. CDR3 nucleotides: TGTGCCAGCGGAGGAGCGGGAGTCGGTGGCGGGGAGCTGTTTTTT.

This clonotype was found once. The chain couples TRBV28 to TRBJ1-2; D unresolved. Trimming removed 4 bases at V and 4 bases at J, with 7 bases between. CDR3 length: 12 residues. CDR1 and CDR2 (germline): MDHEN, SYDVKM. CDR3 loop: CASSSSSYGYTF. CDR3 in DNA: TGTGCCAGCAGTTCAAGCTCCTATGGCTACACCTTC.

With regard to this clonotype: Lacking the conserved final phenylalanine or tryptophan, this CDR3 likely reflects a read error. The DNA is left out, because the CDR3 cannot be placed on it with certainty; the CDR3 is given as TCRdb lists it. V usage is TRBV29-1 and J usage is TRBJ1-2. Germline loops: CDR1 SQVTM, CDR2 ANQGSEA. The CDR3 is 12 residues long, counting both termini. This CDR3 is CSVEEDSGSITY.